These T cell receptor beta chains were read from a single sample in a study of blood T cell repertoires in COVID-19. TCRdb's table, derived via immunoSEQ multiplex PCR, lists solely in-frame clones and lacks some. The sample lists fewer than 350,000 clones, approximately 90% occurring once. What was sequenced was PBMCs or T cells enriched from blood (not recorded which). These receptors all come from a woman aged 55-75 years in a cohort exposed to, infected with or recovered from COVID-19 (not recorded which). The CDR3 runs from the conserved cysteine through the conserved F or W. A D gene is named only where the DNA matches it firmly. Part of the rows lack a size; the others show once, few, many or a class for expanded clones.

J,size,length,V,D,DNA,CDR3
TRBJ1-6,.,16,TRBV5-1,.,TGCGCCAGCAGCTTGAAGGGCCGGGAGGCAATGGGACCCCTCCACTTT,CASSLKGREAMGPLHF
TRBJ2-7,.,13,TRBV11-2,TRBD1,TGTGCCAGCAGCTTAAACAGGGGTCGGGAGCAGTACTTC,CASSLNRGREQYF
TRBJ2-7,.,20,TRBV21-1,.,TGTGCCAGCAGCAAAGTTCCGGGACAGGGGACCAGCGGGAGTTCCTACGAGCAGTACTTC,CASSKVPGQGTSGSSYEQYF
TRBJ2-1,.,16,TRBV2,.,TGTGCCAGCAGTGATGGGGGGAGGTCTTCCTACAATGAGCAGTTCTTC,CASSDGGRSSYNEQFF
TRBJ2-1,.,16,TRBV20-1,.,TGCAGTGCTAGTTGGGGTAGCGGAAACACCTACAATGAGCAGTTCTTC,CSASWGSGNTYNEQFF
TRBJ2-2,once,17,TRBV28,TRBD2,TGTGCCAGCAGTCCCCCGGGACTAGCGGTGAACACCGGGGAGCTGTTTTTT,CASSPPGLAVNTGELFF
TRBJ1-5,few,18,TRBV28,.,TGTGCCAGCAGTTTGTGGGCCGGGGAAATACTTAGCAATCAGCCCCAGCATTTT,CASSLWAGEILSNQPQHF
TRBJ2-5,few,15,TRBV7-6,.,TGTGCCAGCAGCCCCTACAGGACGCGGGGTGAGACCCAGTACTTC,CASSPYRTRGETQYF
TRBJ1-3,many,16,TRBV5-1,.,TGCGCCAGCAGCTTGGGAGTTGGTACCTCTGGAAACACCATATATTTT,CASSLGVGTSGNTIYF
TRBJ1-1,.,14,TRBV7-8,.,TGTGCCAGCAGTTGGGGCCAGTTGAACACTGAAGCTTTCTTT,CASSWGQLNTEAFF